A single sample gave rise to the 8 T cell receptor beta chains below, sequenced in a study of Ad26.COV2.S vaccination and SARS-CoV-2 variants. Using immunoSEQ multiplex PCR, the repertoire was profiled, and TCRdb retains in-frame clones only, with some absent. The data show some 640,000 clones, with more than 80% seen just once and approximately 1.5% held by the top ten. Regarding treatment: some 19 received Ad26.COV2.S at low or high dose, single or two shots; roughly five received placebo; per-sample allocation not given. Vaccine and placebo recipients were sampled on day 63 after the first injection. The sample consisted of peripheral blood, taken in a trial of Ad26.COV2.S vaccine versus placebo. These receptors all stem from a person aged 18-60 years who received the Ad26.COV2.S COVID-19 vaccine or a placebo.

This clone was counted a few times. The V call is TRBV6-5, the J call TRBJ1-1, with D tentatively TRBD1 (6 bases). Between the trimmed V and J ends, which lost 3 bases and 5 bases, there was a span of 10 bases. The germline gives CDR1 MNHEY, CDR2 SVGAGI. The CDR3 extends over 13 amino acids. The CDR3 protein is CASSYKGGTEAFF. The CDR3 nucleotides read TGTGCCAGCAGTTATAAGGGGGGGACTGAAGCTTTCTTT.

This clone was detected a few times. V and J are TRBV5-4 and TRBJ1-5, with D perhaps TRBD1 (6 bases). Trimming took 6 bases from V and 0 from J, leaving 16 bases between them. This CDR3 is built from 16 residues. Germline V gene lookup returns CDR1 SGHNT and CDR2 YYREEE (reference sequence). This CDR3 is CASIGGGANSNQPQHF. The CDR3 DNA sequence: TGTGCCAGCATCGGAGGGGGGGCGAATAGCAATCAGCCCCAGCATTTT.

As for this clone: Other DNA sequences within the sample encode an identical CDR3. CDR3 protein: CASSLAGGYEQYF. The CDR3, as DNA: TGTGCCAGCAGTCTAGCGGGGGGATACGAGCAGTACTTC. The chain is built from TRBV7-2 and TRBJ2-7; 11 positions agree with TRBD2. This CDR3 is 13 amino acids long. The V and J ends lost 6 bases and 4 bases, in that order; junction bases with no gene match: 2. Germline V gene lookup returns CDR1 SGHTA and CDR2 FQGNSA.

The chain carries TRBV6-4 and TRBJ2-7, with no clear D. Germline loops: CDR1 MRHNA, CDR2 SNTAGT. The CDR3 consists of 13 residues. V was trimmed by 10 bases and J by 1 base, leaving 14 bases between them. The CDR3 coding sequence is TGTGCCACAACAGAAGATGAGTCCTACGAGCAGTACTTC. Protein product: CATTEDESYEQYF.

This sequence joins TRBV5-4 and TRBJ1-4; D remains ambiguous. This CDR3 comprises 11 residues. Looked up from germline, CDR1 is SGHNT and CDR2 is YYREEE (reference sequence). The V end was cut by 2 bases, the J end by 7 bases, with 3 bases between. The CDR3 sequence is CASSLGEKLFF. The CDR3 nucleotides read TGTGCCAGCAGCTTAGGTGAAAAACTGTTTTTT.

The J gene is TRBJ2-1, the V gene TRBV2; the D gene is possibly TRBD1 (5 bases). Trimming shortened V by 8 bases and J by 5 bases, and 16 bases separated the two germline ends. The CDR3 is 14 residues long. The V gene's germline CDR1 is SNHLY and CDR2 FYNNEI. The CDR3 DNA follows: TGTGCCAGCGAAAACCCAGGGTTTGACAATGAGCAGTTCTTC. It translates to CASENPGFDNEQFF.

The CDR3 protein is CASSLGHSGNTEAFF. DNA for the CDR3: TGTGCCAGCAGCTTAGGTCACTCAGGGAACACTGAAGCTTTCTTT. This rearrangement joins TRBV7-9 to TRBJ1-1; D is unclear. The V and J ends lost 1 base and 1 base respectively, with 10 bases between them. Germline V CDR1 and CDR2: SEHNR, FQNEAQ (reference sequence). This CDR3 has 15 amino acids.

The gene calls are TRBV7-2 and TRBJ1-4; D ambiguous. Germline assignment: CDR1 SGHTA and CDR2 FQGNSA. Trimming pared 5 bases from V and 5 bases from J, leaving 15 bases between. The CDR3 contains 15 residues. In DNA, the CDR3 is TGTGCCAGCAGCGCCAGAGGCCAGTACAATGAAAAACTGTTTTTT. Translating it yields CASSARGQYNEKLFF. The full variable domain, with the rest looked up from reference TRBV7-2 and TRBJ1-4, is GAGVSQSPSNKVTEKGKDVELRCDPISGHTALYWYRQSLGQGLEFLIYFQGNSAPDKSGLPSDRFSAERTGGSVSTLTIQRTQQEDSAVYLCASSARGQYNEKLFFGSGTQLSVL.